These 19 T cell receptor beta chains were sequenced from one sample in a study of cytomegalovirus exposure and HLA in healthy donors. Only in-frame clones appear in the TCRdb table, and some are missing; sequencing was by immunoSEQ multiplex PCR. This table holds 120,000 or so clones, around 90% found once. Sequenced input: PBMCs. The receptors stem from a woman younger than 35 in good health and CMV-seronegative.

CDR3 region: CASSPYRETGELFF. The CDR3 nucleotides are TGTGCCAGCAGCCCGTACAGGGAAACCGGGGAGCTGTTTTTT. This chain joins TRBV7-3 and TRBJ2-2, with D possibly matching TRBD1 (6 bases). With 5 bases removed from V and 5 bases from J, the gap between germline ends came to 12 bases. The CDR3 is made up of 14 amino acids. Germline CDR1 and CDR2: SGHTA and FQGTGA.

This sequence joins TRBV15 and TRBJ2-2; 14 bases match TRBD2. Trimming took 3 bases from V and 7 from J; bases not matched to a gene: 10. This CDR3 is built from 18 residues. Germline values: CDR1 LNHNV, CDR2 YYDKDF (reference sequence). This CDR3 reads CATSSALGLAGDGGELFF. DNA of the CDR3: TGTGCCACCAGCAGCGCCCTGGGACTAGCGGGGGATGGCGGGGAGCTGTTTTTT. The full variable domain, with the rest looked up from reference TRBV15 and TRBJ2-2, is DAMVIQNPRYQVTQFGKPVTLSCSQTLNHNVMYWYQQKSSQAPKLLFHYYDKDFNNEADTPDNFQSRRPNTSFCFLDIRSPGLGDTAMYLCATSSALGLAGDGGELFFGEGSRLTVL.

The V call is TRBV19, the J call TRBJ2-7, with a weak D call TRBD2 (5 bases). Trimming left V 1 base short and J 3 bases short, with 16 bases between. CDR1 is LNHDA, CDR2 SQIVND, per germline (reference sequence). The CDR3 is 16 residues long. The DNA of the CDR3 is TGTGCCAGTAGTATAGGATATGAGGGCTCGCGCTACGAGCAGTACTTC. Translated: CASSIGYEGSRYEQYF. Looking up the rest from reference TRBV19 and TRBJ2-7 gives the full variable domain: DGGITQSPKYLFRKEGQNVTLSCEQNLNHDAMYWYRQDPGQGLRLIYYSQIVNDFQKGDIAEGYSVSREKKESFPLTVTSAQKNPTAFYLCASSIGYEGSRYEQYFGPGTRLTVT.

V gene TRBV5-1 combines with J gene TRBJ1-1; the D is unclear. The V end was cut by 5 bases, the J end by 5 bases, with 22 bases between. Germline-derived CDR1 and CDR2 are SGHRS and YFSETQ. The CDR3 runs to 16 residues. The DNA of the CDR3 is TGCGCCAGCAGACCGACCTCTACTCTTTCGGGAACTGAAGCTTTCTTT. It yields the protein CASRPTSTLSGTEAFF.

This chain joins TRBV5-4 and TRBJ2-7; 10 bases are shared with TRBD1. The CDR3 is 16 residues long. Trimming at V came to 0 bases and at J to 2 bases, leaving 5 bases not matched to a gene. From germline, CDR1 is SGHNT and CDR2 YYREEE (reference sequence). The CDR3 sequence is CASSLDPGQGPYEQYF. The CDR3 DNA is TGTGCCAGCAGCTTGGACCCGGGACAGGGGCCCTACGAGCAGTACTTC.

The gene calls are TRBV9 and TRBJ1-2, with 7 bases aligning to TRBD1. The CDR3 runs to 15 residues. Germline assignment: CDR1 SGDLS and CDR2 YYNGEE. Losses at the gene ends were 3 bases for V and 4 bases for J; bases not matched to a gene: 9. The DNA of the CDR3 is TGTGCCAGCAGCGCCGAAGGACAGGATACCTATGGCTACACCTTC. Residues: CASSAEGQDTYGYTF.

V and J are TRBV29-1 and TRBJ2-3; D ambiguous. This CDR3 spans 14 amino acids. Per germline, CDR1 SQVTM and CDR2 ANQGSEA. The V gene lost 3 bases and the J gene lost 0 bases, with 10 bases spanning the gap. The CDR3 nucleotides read TGCAGCGTTGAGGTCCCGACTAGCACAGATACGCAGTATTTT. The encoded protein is CSVEVPTSTDTQYF.

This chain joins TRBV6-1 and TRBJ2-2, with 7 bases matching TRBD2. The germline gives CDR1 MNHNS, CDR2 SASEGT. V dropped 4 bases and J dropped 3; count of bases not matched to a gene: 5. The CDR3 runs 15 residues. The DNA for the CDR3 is TGTGCCAGCAGTGGAAGGGAGGGGCACACCGGGGAGCTGTTTTTT. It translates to CASSGREGHTGELFF.

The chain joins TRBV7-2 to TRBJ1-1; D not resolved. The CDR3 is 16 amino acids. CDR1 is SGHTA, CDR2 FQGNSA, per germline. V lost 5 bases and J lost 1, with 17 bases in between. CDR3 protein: CASSLNPPWPNTEAFF. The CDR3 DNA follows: TGTGCCAGCAGCCTGAACCCTCCCTGGCCGAACACTGAAGCTTTCTTT.

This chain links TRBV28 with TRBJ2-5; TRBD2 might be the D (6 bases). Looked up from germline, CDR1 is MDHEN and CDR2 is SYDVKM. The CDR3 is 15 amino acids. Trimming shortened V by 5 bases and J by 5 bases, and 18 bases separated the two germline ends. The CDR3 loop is CASSPPGEGGETQYF. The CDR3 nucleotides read TGTGCCAGCAGTCCCCCGGGGGAAGGCGGGGAGACCCAGTACTTC.

CDR3 nucleotides: TGCGCCAGCAGCTTGGGAGGGAATGAGCAGTTCTTC. Encoded protein: CASSLGGNEQFF. V and J are TRBV5-1 and TRBJ2-1; D perhaps matches TRBD2 (5 bases). Trimming stripped 0 bases from V and 7 bases from J, with 5 bases between. The V gene's germline CDR1 is SGHRS and CDR2 YFSETQ. The CDR3 loop spans 12 amino acids.

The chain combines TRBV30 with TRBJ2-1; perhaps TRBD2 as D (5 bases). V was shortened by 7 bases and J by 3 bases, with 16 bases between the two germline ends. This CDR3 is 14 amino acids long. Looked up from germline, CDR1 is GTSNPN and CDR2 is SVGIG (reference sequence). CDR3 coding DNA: TGTGCCTTTACGGACTCCGCCTTCTACAATGAGCAGTTCTTC. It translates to CAFTDSAFYNEQFF.

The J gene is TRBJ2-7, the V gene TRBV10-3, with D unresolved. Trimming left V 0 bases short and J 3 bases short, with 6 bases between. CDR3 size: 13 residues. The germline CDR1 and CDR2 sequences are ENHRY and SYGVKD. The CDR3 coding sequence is TGTGCCATCAGTGAGTCGAACAACTACGAGCAGTACTTC. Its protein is CAISESNNYEQYF.

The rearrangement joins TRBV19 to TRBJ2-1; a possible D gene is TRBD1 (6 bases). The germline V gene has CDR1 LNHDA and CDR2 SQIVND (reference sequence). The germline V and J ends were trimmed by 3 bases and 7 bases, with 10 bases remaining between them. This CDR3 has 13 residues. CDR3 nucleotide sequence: TGTGCCAGTAGTATGGCAGGGGCGAATGAGCAGTTCTTC. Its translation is CASSMAGANEQFF. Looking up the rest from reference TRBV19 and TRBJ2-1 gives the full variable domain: DGGITQSPKYLFRKEGQNVTLSCEQNLNHDAMYWYRQDPGQGLRLIYYSQIVNDFQKGDIAEGYSVSREKKESFPLTVTSAQKNPTAFYLCASSMAGANEQFFGPGTRLTVL.

CDR3 in DNA: TGTGCCAGCAGCTTAAGGTCTCAGGGATACAATGAGCAGTTCTTC. Protein product: CASSLRSQGYNEQFF. The chain links TRBV7-9 to TRBJ2-1; a weak D match, TRBD1 (5 bases). Germline V gives CDR1 SEHNR, CDR2 FQNEAQ (reference sequence). The CDR3 has 15 residues. With 2 bases removed from V and 4 bases from J, the gap between germline ends came to 12 bases. Based on the CDR3 plus reference TRBV7-9 and TRBJ2-1, the full variable domain is DTGVSQNPRHKITKRGQNVTFRCDPISEHNRLYWYRQTLGQGPEFLTYFQNEAQLEKSRLLSDRFSAERPKGSFSTLEIQRTEQGDSAMYLCASSLRSQGYNEQFFGPGTRLTVL.

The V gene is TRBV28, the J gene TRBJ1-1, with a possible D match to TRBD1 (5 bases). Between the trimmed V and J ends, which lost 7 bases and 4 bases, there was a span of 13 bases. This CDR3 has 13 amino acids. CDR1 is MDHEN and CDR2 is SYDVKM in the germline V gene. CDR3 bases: TGTGCCAGCATATCTCCGACAGTCACTGAAGCTTTCTTT. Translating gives CASISPTVTEAFF.

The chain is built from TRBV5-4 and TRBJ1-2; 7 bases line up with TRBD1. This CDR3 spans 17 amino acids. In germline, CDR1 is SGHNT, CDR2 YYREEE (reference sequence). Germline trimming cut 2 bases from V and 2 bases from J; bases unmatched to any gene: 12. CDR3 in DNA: TGTGCCAGCAGCTTAGGCCCATCGACAGGGTCGAACTATGGCTACACCTTC. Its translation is CASSLGPSTGSNYGYTF.

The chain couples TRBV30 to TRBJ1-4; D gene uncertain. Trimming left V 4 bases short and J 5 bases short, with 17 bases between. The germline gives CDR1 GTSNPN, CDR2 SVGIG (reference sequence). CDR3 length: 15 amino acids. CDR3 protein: CAWKALNEGNEKLFF. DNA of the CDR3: TGTGCCTGGAAGGCCCTTAATGAGGGAAATGAAAAACTGTTTTTT.

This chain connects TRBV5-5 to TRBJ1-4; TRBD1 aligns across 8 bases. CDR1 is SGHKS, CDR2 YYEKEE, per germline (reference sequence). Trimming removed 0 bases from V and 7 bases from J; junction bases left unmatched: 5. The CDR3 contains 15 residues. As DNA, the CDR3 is TGTGCCAGCAGCTTGGCAGGGGGCAAGGGTGAAAAACTGTTTTTT. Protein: CASSLAGGKGEKLFF. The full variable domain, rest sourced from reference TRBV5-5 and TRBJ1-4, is DAGVTQSPTHLIKTRGQQVTLRCSPISGHKSVSWYQQVLGQGPQFIFQYYEKEERGRGNFPDRFSARQFPNYSSELNVNALLLGDSALYLCASSLAGGKGEKLFFGSGTQLSVL.